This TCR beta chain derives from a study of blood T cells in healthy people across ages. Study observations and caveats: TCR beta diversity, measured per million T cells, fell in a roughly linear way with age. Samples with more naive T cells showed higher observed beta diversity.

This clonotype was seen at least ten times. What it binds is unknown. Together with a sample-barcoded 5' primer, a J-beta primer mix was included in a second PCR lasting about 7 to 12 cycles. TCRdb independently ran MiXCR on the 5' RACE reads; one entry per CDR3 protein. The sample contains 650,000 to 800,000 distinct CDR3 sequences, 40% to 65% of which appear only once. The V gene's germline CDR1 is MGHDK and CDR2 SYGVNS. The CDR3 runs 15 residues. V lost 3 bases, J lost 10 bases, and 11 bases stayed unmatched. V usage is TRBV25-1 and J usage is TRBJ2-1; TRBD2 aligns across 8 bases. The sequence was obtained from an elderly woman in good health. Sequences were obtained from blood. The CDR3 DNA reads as TGTGCCAGCAGTGATCCGGGACTAGTACAATTCGAGCAGTTCTTC. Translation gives CASSDPGLVQFEQFF.